Following are 9 T cell receptor beta chains from one sample sequenced in a study of PD-L1 blockade in urothelial cancer. Sample time point: pretreatment peripheral blood. TCRdb keeps only in-frame clones here, not all; method: immunoSEQ multiplex PCR. This repertoire shows 35,000 or so clones, approximately 87% found once; its top ten account for around 16%. The starting material was PBMCs, obtained around atezolizumab (anti-PD-L1) treatment. The source of these receptors is a man aged 55 to 70 with urothelial cancer.

The chain employs TRBV7-3 and TRBJ2-1; 15 bases match TRBD2. The germline V gene has CDR1 SGHTA and CDR2 FQGTGA. The V segment lost 5 bases and the J segment 9 bases; nucleotides outside the gene matches: 8. The CDR3 is made up of 16 amino acids. This CDR3 reads CASSQGLAGGWGEQFF. CDR3 DNA: TGTGCCAGCAGCCAAGGACTAGCGGGAGGGTGGGGTGAGCAGTTCTTC.

The chain couples TRBV10-3 to TRBJ2-2; 7 bases line up with TRBD1. This CDR3 spans 14 amino acids. V shed 2 bases, J shed 3 bases, and the junction held 0 bases outside the gene matches. Germline V gene data show CDR1 as ENHRY and CDR2 as SYGVKD. This CDR3 is CAISEQGDTGELFF. DNA for the CDR3: TGTGCCATCAGTGAGCAGGGGGACACCGGGGAGCTGTTTTTT.

The chain joins TRBV18 to TRBJ2-5; D is undetermined. Trimming removed 1 base from V and 5 bases from J, with 14 bases in between. Germline V lookup: CDR1 KGHSH, CDR2 LQKENI. This CDR3 spans 15 amino acids. CDR3 nucleotide sequence: TGTGCCAGCTCACCACGGCGCCTAGTCGGGGAGACCCAGTACTTC. Translation gives CASSPRRLVGETQYF.

This clone was observed a handful of times. The V call is TRBV2, the J call TRBJ2-7; 7 bases fit TRBD2. This CDR3 is 15 amino acids long. V dropped 7 bases and J dropped 5; count of bases not matched to a gene: 14. Germline CDR1 and CDR2: SNHLY and FYNNEI. The CDR3 nucleotides read TGTGCCAGCAACGGGGCCCTAGCGGCGAAGAACGAGCAGTACTTC. Encoded protein: CASNGALAAKNEQYF.

This clone was counted once. V is TRBV7-6 and J is TRBJ2-7; a weak D match, TRBD1 (5 bases). This CDR3 is built from 16 residues. V lost 4 bases, J lost 2 bases, and 18 bases lay in between. The germline CDR1 and CDR2 sequences are SGHVS and FNYEAQ. The CDR3 loop reads CASSSTRVRATYEQYF. DNA for the CDR3: TGTGCCAGCAGCTCGACCCGAGTCAGGGCGACCTACGAGCAGTACTTC.

The chain couples TRBV10-3 to TRBJ2-2, with TRBD1 matching over 12 bases. The CDR3 is 15 amino acids. The ends lost 10 bases at V and 0 bases at J; junction bases unmatched: 3. Germline CDR1 reads ENHRY; CDR2 reads SYGVKD. This CDR3 reads CATGTGGANTGELFF. DNA of the CDR3: TGTGCCACTGGGACAGGGGGCGCGAACACCGGGGAGCTGTTTTTT.

CDR3 sequence (DNA): TGTGCCAGCTCACCACGTATGTTTGCTCTAGCGGGAGGGGACGAGCAGTACTTC. Amino acids: CASSPRMFALAGGDEQYF. The genes are TRBV18 and TRBJ2-7, with 12 bases identical to TRBD2. From germline, CDR1 is KGHSH and CDR2 LQKENI. This CDR3 is 18 amino acids long. V was clipped by 1 base and J by 5 bases; unmatched bases: 12.

The chain carries TRBV19 and TRBJ2-1; the D gene is possibly TRBD2 (5 bases). V dropped 5 bases and J dropped 0 bases, with 14 bases sitting between them. CDR1 is LNHDA and CDR2 is SQIVND in the germline V gene (reference sequence). The CDR3 runs 16 residues. CDR3 sequence: CASSPPAGRSYNEQFF. Here the CDR3 DNA reads TGTGCCAGTAGTCCCCCGGCGGGCCGCTCCTACAATGAGCAGTTCTTC.

This clone showed up just a few times. The rearrangement links TRBV19 to TRBJ1-1; possible D gene TRBD1, 6 bases. The germline V and J ends were trimmed by 0 bases and 3 bases, with 8 bases remaining between them. The CDR3 is 14 amino acids. Germline assignment: CDR1 LNHDA and CDR2 SQIVND (reference sequence). CDR3 sequence: CASSIDNRDTEAFF. The CDR3, as DNA: TGTGCCAGTAGTATAGATAACAGGGACACTGAAGCTTTCTTT.